Shown below are 7 T cell receptor beta chains from a single sample sequenced in a study of long-term antiretroviral therapy in people with HIV. Researchers ran immunoSEQ v3.0 at survey level. Assay used: immunoSEQ multiplex PCR; TCRdb lists only in-frame clones, some missing. This sample has roughly 16,000 clones, with about 95% found just once. The sequences come from unsorted PBMCs, collected more than 10 years after starting antiretroviral therapy. The receptor source for this set is a man in his thirties or forties with HIV.

The rearrangement joins TRBV7-2 to TRBJ1-5, with TRBD1 as a possible D gene (5 bases). There are 18 residues in the CDR3. Germline CDR1 is SGHTA and CDR2 is FQGNSA. Trimming took off 2 bases at V and 1 base at J, with 18 bases between the two ends. The CDR3: CASSLRFLGGLSNQPQHF. The DNA for the CDR3 is TGTGCCAGCAGCTTAAGGTTTTTGGGGGGGTTGAGCAATCAGCCCCAGCATTTT.

This chain joins TRBV5-6 and TRBJ2-1; 14 bases match TRBD2. Trimming cost V 4 bases and J 2 bases; bases outside gene matches: 5. There are 17 residues in the CDR3. Germline CDR1 reads SGHDT; CDR2 reads YYEEEE. CDR3 nucleotide sequence: TGTGCCAGCAGCCAGACTAGCGGGGGGGGGACCTACAATGAGCAGTTCTTC. This gives the protein CASSQTSGGGTYNEQFF.

This chain uses TRBV28 with TRBJ1-4; 9 bases line up with TRBD1. The CDR3 runs to 14 residues. J gave up 7 bases and V 3 bases, and 3 bases lay outside the gene matches. Germline loops: CDR1 MDHEN, CDR2 SYDVKM. Here the CDR3 DNA reads TGTGCCAGCAGTTTGGGACAGGGCGGTGAAAAACTGTTTTTT. Translation gives CASSLGQGGEKLFF.

The chain recombines TRBV5-4 with TRBJ2-3, with TRBD2 matching 7 bases. Looked up from germline, CDR1 is SGHNT and CDR2 is YYREEE (reference sequence). This CDR3 is 16 amino acids long. Unmatched junction bases numbered 12, after V lost 4 bases and J lost 4 bases. Written as DNA, the CDR3 is TGTGCCAGCAGCCCGCCCGGCGAGCGGGGATCAGATACGCAGTATTTT. The encoded protein is CASSPPGERGSDTQYF. Complete variable domain (other parts from reference TRBV5-4 and TRBJ2-3): ETGVTQSPTHLIKTRGQQVTLRCSSQSGHNTVSWYQQALGQGPQFIFQYYREEENGRGNFPPRFSGLQFPNYSSELNVNALELDDSALYLCASSPPGERGSDTQYFGPGTRLTVL.

The chain employs TRBV7-2 and TRBJ2-3, with D tentatively TRBD2 (6 bases). Between the trimmed V and J ends, which lost 6 bases and 1 base, there was a span of 20 bases. The CDR3 totals 17 residues. CDR1 and CDR2 from the germline V gene are SGHTA and FQGNSA. This CDR3 is CASSVGGIAFGTDTQYF. In nucleotides, the CDR3 is TGTGCCAGCAGTGTGGGCGGGATAGCGTTCGGCACAGATACGCAGTATTTT.

The chain joins TRBV2 to TRBJ2-1; a possible D gene is TRBD2 (6 bases). V lost 10 bases to trimming and J lost 0 bases, with 10 bases between them. The CDR3 contains 13 residues. The germline V gene has CDR1 SNHLY and CDR2 FYNNEI. The DNA of the CDR3 is TGTGCCATCCCCGGGGGCTCCTACAATGAGCAGTTCTTC. It is translated as CAIPGGSYNEQFF.

This chain joins TRBV19 and TRBJ2-7; 7 bases are shared with TRBD1. The CDR3 has 16 residues. Looked up from germline, CDR1 is LNHDA and CDR2 is SQIVND (reference sequence). The J segment lost 4 bases and the V segment lost 3 bases, leaving 12 bases of the junction unmatched. The CDR3 DNA reads as TGTGCCAGTAGTATTATAGCAGACAGGGACGGGTACGAGCAGTACTTC. Its translation is CASSIIADRDGYEQYF.